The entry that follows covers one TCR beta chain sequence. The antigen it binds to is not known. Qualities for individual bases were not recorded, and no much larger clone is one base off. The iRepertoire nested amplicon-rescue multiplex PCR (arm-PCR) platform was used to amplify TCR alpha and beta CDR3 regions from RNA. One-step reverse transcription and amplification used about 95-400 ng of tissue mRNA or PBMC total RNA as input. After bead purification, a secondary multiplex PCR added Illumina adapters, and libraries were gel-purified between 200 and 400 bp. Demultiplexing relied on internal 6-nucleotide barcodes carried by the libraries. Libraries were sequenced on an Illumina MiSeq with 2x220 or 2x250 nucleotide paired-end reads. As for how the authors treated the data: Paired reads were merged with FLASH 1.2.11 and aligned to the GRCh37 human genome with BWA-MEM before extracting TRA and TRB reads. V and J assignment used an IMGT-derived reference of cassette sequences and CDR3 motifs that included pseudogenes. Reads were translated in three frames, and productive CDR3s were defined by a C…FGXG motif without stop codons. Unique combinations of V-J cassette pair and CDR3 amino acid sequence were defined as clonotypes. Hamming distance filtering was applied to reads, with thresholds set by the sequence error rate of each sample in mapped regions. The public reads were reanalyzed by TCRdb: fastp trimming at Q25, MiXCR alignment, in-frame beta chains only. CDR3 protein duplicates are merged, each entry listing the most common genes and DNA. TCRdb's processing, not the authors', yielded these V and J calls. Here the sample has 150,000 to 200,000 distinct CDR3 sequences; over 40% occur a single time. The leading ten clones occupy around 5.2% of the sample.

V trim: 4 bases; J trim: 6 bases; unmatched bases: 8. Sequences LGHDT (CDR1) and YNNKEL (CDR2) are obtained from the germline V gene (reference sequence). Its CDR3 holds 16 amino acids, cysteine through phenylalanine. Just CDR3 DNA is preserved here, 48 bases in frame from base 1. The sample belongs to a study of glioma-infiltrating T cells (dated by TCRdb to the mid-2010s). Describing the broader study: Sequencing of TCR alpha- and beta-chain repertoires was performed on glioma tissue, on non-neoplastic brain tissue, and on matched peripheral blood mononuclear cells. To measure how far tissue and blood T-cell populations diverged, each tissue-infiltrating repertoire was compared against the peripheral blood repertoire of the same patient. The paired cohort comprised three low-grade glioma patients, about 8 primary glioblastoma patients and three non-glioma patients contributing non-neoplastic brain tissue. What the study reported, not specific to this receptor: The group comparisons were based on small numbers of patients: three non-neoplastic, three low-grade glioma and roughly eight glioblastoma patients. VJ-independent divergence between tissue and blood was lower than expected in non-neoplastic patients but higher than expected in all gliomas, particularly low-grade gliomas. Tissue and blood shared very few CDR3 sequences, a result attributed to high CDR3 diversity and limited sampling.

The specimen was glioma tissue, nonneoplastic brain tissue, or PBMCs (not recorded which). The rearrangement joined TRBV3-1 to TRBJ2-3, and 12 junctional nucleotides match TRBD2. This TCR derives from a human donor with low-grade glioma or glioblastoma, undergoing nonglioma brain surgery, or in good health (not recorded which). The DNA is TGTGCCAGCAGCCGCAGACTAGCGGGAGCTTCTGATACGCAGTATTTT. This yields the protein CASSRRLAGASDTQYF.